This T cell receptor (beta chain) was observed in a study of T cell responses to AZD1222 COVID-19 vaccine. Study-level points and caveats: Repertoire sampling happened only post peak T cell response.

Profiling relied on immunoSEQ multiplex PCR, and the TCRdb table lists in-frame clones only, not all of them. Seen here are 120,000 or so clones, 90% observed once, and the top ten hold 4% to 5.5%. Germline CDR1 and CDR2: MDHEN and SYDVKM. V lost 5 bases, J lost 10 bases, and 6 bases stayed unmatched. The CDR3 covers 14 residues. Regarding this clone: Its target is unknown.

This chain uses TRBV28 with TRBJ1-4, with TRBD1 matching over 11 bases. Sequencing used peripheral blood, obtained on day 0 of MenACWY control vaccination. The sequence was collected from an adult in good health. CDR3 sequence: CASSAGTGGRKLFF. The DNA for the CDR3 is TGTGCCAGCAGTGCCGGGACAGGGGGGAGAAAACTGTTTTTT.